The present entry profiles one TCR beta chain with its context. With V trimmed by 6 bases and J by 2 bases, 4 bases remained unmatched. This CDR3 has 13 amino acids. In germline, CDR1 is KGHSH, CDR2 LQKENI. PCR amplification relied on 60 Vbeta primers (plus 13 Jbeta primers). TCRdb's table, derived via immunoSEQ multiplex PCR, lists solely in-frame clones and lacks some. The data show 100,000 to 150,000 clones, 55% to 75% seen once. This entry comes from a study of cytomegalovirus exposure and HLA in healthy donors. The TCR sequence derives from a man aged 25-45 years in good health and CMV-seronegative. V gene TRBV18 combines with J gene TRBJ2-7; the match to TRBD1 covers 7 bases. The material sequenced was PBMCs. The DNA of the CDR3 is TGTGCCAGCTCGGGGGACAGCCCCTACGAGCAGTACTTC. Amino acids: CASSGDSPYEQYF. The full variable domain, completed using reference TRBV18 and TRBJ2-7, is NAGVMQNPRHLVRRRGQEARLRCSPMKGHSHVYWYRQLPEEGLKFMVYLQKENIIDESGMPKERFSAEFPKEGPSILRIQQVVRGDSAAYFCASSGDSPYEQYFGPGTRLTVT.